The sequence of this T cell receptor beta chain was determined in a study of regulatory T cells in long-lasting Graves disease. Described time point: persistent/refractory GD, antithyroid drugs over 5 years with positive TRAb. Making the TCR library involved RNA that had been extracted from PBMCs. From germline, CDR1 is MDHEN and CDR2 SYDVKM. The CDR3 is 11 amino acids in total, end residues counted. iRepertoire HTBI primers and Arm-PCR of CDR3 regions built TCR beta libraries. TCRdb ran MiXCR on the multiplex PCR reads and lists one entry per CDR3 protein. The sample records hundreds of thousands of distinct CDR3 sequences, under 25% being singletons. This clonotype was counted ten times or more. The CDR3 does not end in the conserved phenylalanine or tryptophan, so this is likely a read error. No DNA is shown, since the ends of the CDR3 on it are uncertain; the CDR3 is the one TCRdb lists.

The TCR sequence derives from a female donor with Graves disease. Sequences were derived from peripheral blood mononuclear cells (PBMCs), sampled when the disease was refractory, from a patient treated with antithyroid drugs. This chain links TRBV28 with TRBJ1-2. The CDR3 reads CASSAGRRPTY.